Sequencing of this T cell receptor (beta chain) was carried out in a study of beta chain features in type 1 diabetes. Findings of the study overall: TCRB CDR3s from Type 1 diabetes patients were moderately but significantly shorter in all four CD4+ subsets.

This clone was seen a few times. Its cognate antigen is unknown. Expressed TCRB transcripts were sequenced because the isolated RNA had all been reverse transcribed beforehand. Only in-frame clones appear in the TCRdb table, and some are missing; sequencing was by immunoSEQ multiplex PCR. Altogether 300,000 to 350,000 clones are present, under 8.5% being singletons, with the ten largest covering around 0.44%. The V end was cut by 0 bases, the J end by 10 bases, with 8 bases between. This CDR3 spans 12 amino acids. Germline V CDR1 and CDR2: LNHNV, YYDKDF (reference sequence). Sequencing was done on a sample of central memory CD4+ T cells from blood. This sequence was found in a young woman in good health. This chain joins TRBV15 and TRBJ2-3, with D possibly called TRBD1 or TRBD2 (5 bases each). CDR3 sequence (DNA): TGTGCCACCAGCAGAGATCGAGGGGCGCAGTATTTT. The encoded protein is CATSRDRGAQYF.